The clone carrying this TCR beta chain turned up a few times. Generated by immunoSEQ multiplex PCR, the TCRdb table keeps only in-frame clones and is missing some. The sample contains 150,000 to 200,000 clones, roughly 79% of which appear only once. The entry originates in a study of blood T cell repertoires in COVID-19. Background on the study: Sample material is recorded as cDNA or gDNA derived from T cells, B-cell-depleted T cells, or PBMCs.

Sequencing was performed on peripheral blood. This receptor was identified in a woman over 75 with COVID-19, enrolled during active disease.

In DNA, the CDR3 is TGTGCCAGCAGTTTAGGGCCCCTGGAGGGGTATCAGCCCCAGCATTTT. It is translated as CASSLGPLEGYQPQHF. This chain uses TRBV28 with TRBJ1-5, with D possibly being TRBD1 (5 bases). Trimming removed 2 bases at V and 5 bases at J, with 16 bases between. The CDR3 is 16 residues long. CDR1 and CDR2 (germline): MDHEN, SYDVKM.